This entry concerns a single TCR beta chain. Its antigen is unidentified. Germline CDR1 SGHTA, CDR2 FQGNSA. The CDR3 is made up of 15 amino acids. V was clipped by 1 base and J by 0 bases, with 10 bases between them. The table came from immunoSEQ multiplex PCR; TCRdb's copy has only in-frame clones and leaves some out. The sample contains about 15,000 clones, roughly 69% of which appear only once. The data belong to a study of tumor-infiltrating lymphocytes in localized non-small cell lung cancer. Overall study context: Resected tumor was paired with non-adjacent uninvolved lung from the same patient. Whole-study findings and limits: Tumors had more T cell infiltration than uninvolved lung, per TCRbeta sequencing and CD3 counts.

The TCR sequence derives from a human donor with non-small cell lung cancer. The V and J genes are TRBV7-2 and TRBJ2-7; perhaps TRBD2 as D (6 bases). The sample comprised lung tumor tissue. Written as DNA, the CDR3 is TGTGCCAGCAGCTTAGGGAGCGGGCCCTCCTACGAGCAGTACTTC. This gives the protein CASSLGSGPSYEQYF.